This record covers a single T cell receptor (beta chain). The sample comes from a study of blood T cell repertoires in COVID-19. About the study: The cDNA or gDNA used as material had been derived from T cells, B-cell-depleted T cells, or PBMCs.

The repertoire was sequenced with immunoSEQ multiplex PCR; TCRdb's copy has only in-frame clones and lacks some. The sample has 68,000 or so clones, about 88% seen once. This CDR3 has 15 amino acids. Trimming removed 1 base at V and 0 bases at J, with 9 bases between. The germline V gene has CDR1 SGHTA and CDR2 FQGNSA. This sequence originates from a man between 65 and 79 years old with active or convalescent COVID-19. V is TRBV7-2 and J is TRBJ2-5; no firm D call. Material: peripheral blood. The DNA of the CDR3 is TGTGCCAGCAGCTTAGGCGTGATAGACCAAGAGACCCAGTACTTC. Translated, it gives CASSLGVIDQETQYF.